The 2 T cell receptor beta chains listed next were all sequenced from one sample in a study of blood T cell repertoires in COVID-19. Repertoires were generated with immunoSEQ multiplex PCR, while TCRdb's copy carries only in-frame clones and drops some. The sample consists of around 700,000 clones, 90% of them appearing once. Sequenced input: peripheral blood. Receptors originate from a woman aged 18 to 35 with acute or convalescent COVID-19.

This rearrangement joins TRBV7-9 to TRBJ1-1; 7 bases align to TRBD1. Looked up from germline, CDR1 is SEHNR and CDR2 is FQNEAQ (reference sequence). The CDR3 is made up of 15 amino acids. With 2 bases clipped from V and 0 bases from J, the junction kept 3 bases outside the gene matches. The CDR3 bases are TGTGCCAGCAGCTTAACAGACAGGGTGAACACTGAAGCTTTCTTT. This sequence encodes CASSLTDRVNTEAFF.

This clone was detected once. The genes are TRBV27 and TRBJ1-6, with a possible D match to TRBD1 (6 bases). The CDR3 covers 18 residues. Trimming shortened V by 2 bases and J by 3 bases, and 17 bases separated the two germline ends. Germline lookup yields CDR1 MNHEY and CDR2 SMNVEV (reference sequence). Here the CDR3 DNA reads TGTGCCAGCAGTTTAATTAGGGGGAATCCTTACTATAATTCACCCCTCCACTTT. It yields the protein CASSLIRGNPYYNSPLHF.